These 3 T cell receptor beta chains were all obtained from the same sample, sequenced in a study of T cell changes during pregnancy in multiple sclerosis (dated by TCRdb to about 2019). The library was made by the immunoSEQ multiplex PCR assay. Drawn from immuneACCESS, this table holds only the in-frame rearrangements with V and J called that TCRdb kept. Clones are partly lost; checked studies trace under half to an unresolved V gene and leave the rest unexplained. This sample has tens of thousands of clones in its table, and roughly 92% of those were observed once. Of the sample, 0.39% is held by the ten largest clones. The sample here was CD4+ T cells from peripheral blood mononuclear cells, taken after pregnancy. The source is a female donor with multiple sclerosis, enrolled in a pregnancy study.

The CDR3 reads CASSLSFVSGGVNEQYF. The CDR3 nucleotides are TGTGCCAGCAGTTTATCATTTGTGTCGGGGGGGGTTAACGAGCAGTACTTC. The rearrangement uses TRBV27 and TRBJ2-7, with TRBD2 matching 8 bases. The CDR3 extends over 17 amino acids. Germline CDR1 and CDR2: MNHEY and SMNVEV (reference sequence). The trim removed 0 bases at V and 5 bases at J, leaving 12 bases unmatched.

The rearrangement links TRBV18 to TRBJ2-7; 9 bases are shared with TRBD2. V lost 5 bases to trimming and J lost 4 bases; unmatched junction nucleotides: 9. The CDR3 extends over 15 amino acids. Germline V lookup: CDR1 KGHSH, CDR2 LQKENI. In DNA, the CDR3 is TGTGCCAGCTCAGGGCCCGGGACTAGCAGGTACGAGCAGTACTTC. Residues: CASSGPGTSRYEQYF.

This clone was recorded once. The chain is built from TRBV19 and TRBJ2-7; the match to TRBD1 covers 9 bases. CDR3 size: 13 residues. Germline trimming cut 3 bases from V and 6 bases from J; bases unmatched to any gene: 3. Per the germline V gene, CDR1 is LNHDA and CDR2 is SQIVND (reference sequence). For the CDR3, the DNA is TGTGCCAGTAGTATTGGGACAGGGTCCGAGCAGTACTTC. This codes for CASSIGTGSEQYF.